These T cell receptor beta chains were read from a single sample in a study of blood T cell repertoires in COVID-19. Here immunoSEQ multiplex PCR was the method, and the copy in TCRdb shows in-frame clones only, minus some. The data show around 220,000 clones, with about 86% seen just once and about 2.2% held by the top ten. The source material was peripheral blood. The source of these receptors is a woman aged 45-59 years with acute or convalescent COVID-19. Each CDR3 is given with its conserved first and last residue. Clone size, where shown, is once, few, many, or a class for clones that have expanded.

v_call	j_call	clone_size	cdr3_aa
TRBV6-5	TRBJ1-1	.	CASSYGFQGARTEAFF
TRBV18	TRBJ2-7	.	CASSPDSGSDEQYF
TRBV6-2/TRBV6-3	TRBJ2-7	.	CASSWGDRYEQYF
TRBV6-5	TRBJ1-1	.	CASWTGGGGTEAFF
TRBV27	TRBJ1-1	.	CASSLSGGPNTEAFF
TRBV29-1	TRBJ2-7	once	CSVTTRSSYEQYF
TRBV21-1	TRBJ2-1	once	CASSNGGGLAGAYNEQFF
TRBV7-2	TRBJ2-1	once	CASSFGLASDEQFF
TRBV18	TRBJ1-3	.	CASSRTGNSGNTIYF
TRBV27	TRBJ1-6	.	CASSSPGSPLHF
TRBV27	TRBJ1-2	.	CASSKRGTNYGYTF
TRBV7-3	TRBJ1-2	.	CASTRQGAIGYTF
TRBV3-1/TRBV3-2	TRBJ2-5	.	CASSGGLAGRETQYF
TRBV5-5	TRBJ2-1	.	CASSLGLAGGPYNEQFF
TRBV7-8	TRBJ2-7	.	CASSRTYEQYF
TRBV2	TRBJ2-3	.	CASSVASGGSDTQYF
TRBV19	TRBJ2-7	.	CASSGQGEQYF
TRBV29-1	TRBJ2-2	.	CSVGGLAGFTGELFF
TRBV13	TRBJ2-2	.	CASSPRLAGTAGTGELFF
TRBV11-2	TRBJ2-1	once	CASSFLKNWEGPNEQFF
TRBV7-9	TRBJ2-1	once	CASSLLTGWGMYNEQFF
TRBV7-2	TRBJ2-5	.	CASSLVFAGGGRETQYF
TRBV7-2	TRBJ1-1	.	CASSAQWEGTEAFF
TRBV7-2	TRBJ1-3	.	CASSLLGTGAGNTIYF
TRBV3-1/TRBV3-2	TRBJ2-3	.	CASSHVSVPDTQYF
TRBV3-1/TRBV3-2	TRBJ2-2	few	CASSRGLAGATGTGELFF
TRBV9	TRBJ1-2	.	CASSARDSYGYTF
TRBV10-3	TRBJ1-1	.	CASTGEGMNTEAFF
TRBV10-1	TRBJ2-1	.	CASSSTSGSGNEQFF
TRBV6-2/TRBV6-3	TRBJ2-5	.	CASSTRTSGRGGDQYF
TRBV6-5	TRBJ2-1	.	CASSTAGEQFF
TRBV11-1	TRBJ2-5	once	CASRQGGETQYF
TRBV5-1	TRBJ1-2	.	CASSQQGSRYGYTF
TRBV5-5	TRBJ1-6	.	CASSPQGTNSPLHF
TRBV11-2	TRBJ2-7	.	CASRTTSSYEQYF
TRBV5-1	TRBJ1-1	.	CASSLARENTEAFF
TRBV19	TRBJ1-5	.	CASSMTGGFQPQHF
TRBV11-3	TRBJ1-1	.	CASSKQGSWRTEAFF
TRBV7-3	TRBJ2-5	.	CASSFGRGSETQYF
TRBV7-2	TRBJ2-1	.	CASSILQGRRYNEQFF
TRBV29-1	TRBJ1-1	.	CSVFRGIGTEAFF
TRBV19	TRBJ1-5	.	CASRGWGRGNQPQHF
TRBV4-3	TRBJ2-2	.	CASSYHPTSGGARAGELFF
TRBV2	TRBJ1-1	.	CASTPDSLRAFF
TRBV3-1/TRBV3-2	TRBJ2-3	.	CASSQEASGRFTDTQYF
TRBV7-2	TRBJ2-5	.	CASTLRTSGEETQYF
TRBV12-3/TRBV12-4	TRBJ2-7	.	CASSPRGSYEQYF
TRBV11-2	TRBJ2-5	.	CASSLSPGAETQYF
TRBV6-1	TRBJ2-3	.	CASSEVLGGLVGTDTQYF
TRBV7-2	TRBJ2-1	.	CASSFFDRSGNEQFF